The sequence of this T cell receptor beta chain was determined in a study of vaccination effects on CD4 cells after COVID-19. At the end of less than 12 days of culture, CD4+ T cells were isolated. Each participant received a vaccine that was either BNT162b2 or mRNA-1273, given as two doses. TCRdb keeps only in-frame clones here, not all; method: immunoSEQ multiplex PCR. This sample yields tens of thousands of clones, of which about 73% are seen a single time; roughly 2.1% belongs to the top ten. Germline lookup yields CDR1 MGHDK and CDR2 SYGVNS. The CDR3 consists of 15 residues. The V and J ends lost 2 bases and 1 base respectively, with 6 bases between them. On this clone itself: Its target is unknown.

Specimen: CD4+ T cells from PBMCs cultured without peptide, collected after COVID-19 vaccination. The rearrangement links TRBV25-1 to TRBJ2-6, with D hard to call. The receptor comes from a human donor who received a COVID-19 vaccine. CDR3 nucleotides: TGTGCCAGCAGTGAAGACGGATCTGGGGCCAACGTCCTGACTTTC. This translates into CASSEDGSGANVLTF.